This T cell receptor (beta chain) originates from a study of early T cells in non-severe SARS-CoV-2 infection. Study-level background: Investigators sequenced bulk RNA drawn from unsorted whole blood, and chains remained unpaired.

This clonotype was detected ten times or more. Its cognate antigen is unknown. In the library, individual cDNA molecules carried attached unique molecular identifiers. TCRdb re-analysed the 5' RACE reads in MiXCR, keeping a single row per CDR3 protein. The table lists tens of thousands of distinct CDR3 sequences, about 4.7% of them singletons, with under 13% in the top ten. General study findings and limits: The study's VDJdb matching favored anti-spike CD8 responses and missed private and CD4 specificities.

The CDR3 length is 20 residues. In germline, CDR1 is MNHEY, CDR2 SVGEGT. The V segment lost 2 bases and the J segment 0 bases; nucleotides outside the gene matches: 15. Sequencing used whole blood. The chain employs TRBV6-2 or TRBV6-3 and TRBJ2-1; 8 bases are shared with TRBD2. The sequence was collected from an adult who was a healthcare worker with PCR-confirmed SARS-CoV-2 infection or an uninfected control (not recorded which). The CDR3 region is CASSYLFGKPSGSSYNEQFF. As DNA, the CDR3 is TGTGCCAGCAGTTACCTCTTTGGGAAACCCAGCGGGAGCTCCTACAATGAGCAGTTCTTC.